This T cell receptor beta chain was recovered during a study of CD8 T cells in ankylosing spondylitis (dated by TCRdb to about 2017). At the level of the whole study: The study set out to find disease-linked TCR variants by profiling T cell receptor beta repertoires in ankylosing spondylitis patients and healthy donors. Peripheral blood was sampled, and synovial fluid was additionally collected from ankylosing spondylitis patients. In total, the full study cohort was made up of some 110 healthy donors and about two dozen ankylosing spondylitis patients. Study-wide findings and limitations: A CD8+ phenotype was shown by the disease-linked clones, which were found at relatively low frequencies in peripheral blood. Some motif variants were previously reported in synovial fluid and blood of reactive arthritis patients, suggesting common disease-initiation mechanisms. A TCR beta motif of fewer than 10 highly homologous amino acid variants appeared characteristic of blood from ankylosing spondylitis patients. Significant enrichment of the disease-linked clones was reported in matched synovial fluid samples from ankylosing spondylitis patients.

The CDR3 holds 15 amino acids from the cysteine to the phenylalanine. Solely the CDR3 DNA is kept, with 45 bases framed from the first base. Trimming leaves V shorter by 3 bases and J shorter by 7 bases, with the junction holding 11 bases beyond the gene matches. This clonotype was recorded at least ten times. The antigen it binds to is not known. No per-base quality is available; no much larger clone lies one base away. TCRdb shows the sequencer as Illumina HiSeq 2500. TCR beta libraries were prepared by quantitative 5'-RACE with molecular barcodes. Per the authors' processing: Disease-linked TCR variants were identified with a new computational method built on a probabilistic model of VDJ rearrangement. TCRdb reran the public reads through fastp at Q25 and MiXCR, keeping productive beta chains. Every CDR3 protein is listed once, alongside the most common genes and DNA of its rows. These V and J calls are TCRdb output, not the study's own analysis. This sample comprises 300,000 to 350,000 distinct CDR3 sequences, about 20% of them detected only once. The top ten clonotypes cover roughly 3.6% of the sample.

This clonotype was obtained from a female donor with ankylosing spondylitis or in good health (not recorded which). The chain links TRBV12-3 or TRBV12-4 with TRBJ2-7; TRBD1 aligns with 8 central bases. The source material was blood, either unsorted or a sorted T cell fraction (not recorded which). For the CDR3, the sequence is CASSFGQGEGGEQYF. In nucleotide form, the sequence is TGTGCCAGCAGTTTCGGACAGGGCGAAGGGGGGGAGCAGTACTTC.